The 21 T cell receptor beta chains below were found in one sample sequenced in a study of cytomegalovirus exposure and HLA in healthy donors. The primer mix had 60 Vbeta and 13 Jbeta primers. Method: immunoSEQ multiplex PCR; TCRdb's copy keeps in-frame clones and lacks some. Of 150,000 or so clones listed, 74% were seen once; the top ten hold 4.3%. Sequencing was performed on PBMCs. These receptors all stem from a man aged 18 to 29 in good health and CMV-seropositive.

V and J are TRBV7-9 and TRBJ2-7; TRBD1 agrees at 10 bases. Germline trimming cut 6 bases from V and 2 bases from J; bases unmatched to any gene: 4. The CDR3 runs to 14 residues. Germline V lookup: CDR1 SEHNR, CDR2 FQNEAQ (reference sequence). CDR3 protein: CASRFGTGAYEQYF. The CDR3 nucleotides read TGTGCCAGCAGGTTCGGGACAGGGGCCTACGAGCAGTACTTC.

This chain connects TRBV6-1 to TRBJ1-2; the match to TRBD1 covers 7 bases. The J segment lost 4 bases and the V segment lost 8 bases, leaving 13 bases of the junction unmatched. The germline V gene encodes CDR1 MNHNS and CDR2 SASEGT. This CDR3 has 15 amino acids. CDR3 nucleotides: TGTGCCAGCTCCCTAGACAGGGTCGGGTCCTATGGCTACACCTTC. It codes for CASSLDRVGSYGYTF.

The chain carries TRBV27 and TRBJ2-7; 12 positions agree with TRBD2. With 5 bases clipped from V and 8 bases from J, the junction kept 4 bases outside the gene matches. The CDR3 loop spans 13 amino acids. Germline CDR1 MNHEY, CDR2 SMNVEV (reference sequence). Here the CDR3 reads CASSQRTSGKQYF. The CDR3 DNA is TGTGCCAGCAGTCAACGGACTAGCGGGAAGCAGTACTTC.

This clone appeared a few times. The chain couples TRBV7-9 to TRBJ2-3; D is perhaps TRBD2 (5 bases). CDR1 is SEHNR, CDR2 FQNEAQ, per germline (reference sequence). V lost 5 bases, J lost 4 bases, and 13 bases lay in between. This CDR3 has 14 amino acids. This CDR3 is CASSLEDGADTQYF. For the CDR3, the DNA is TGTGCCAGCAGCCTTGAGGACGGGGCAGATACGCAGTATTTT.

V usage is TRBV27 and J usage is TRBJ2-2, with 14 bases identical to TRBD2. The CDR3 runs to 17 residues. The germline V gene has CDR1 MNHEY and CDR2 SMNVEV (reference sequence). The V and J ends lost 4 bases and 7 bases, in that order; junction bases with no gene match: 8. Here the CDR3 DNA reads TGTGCCAGCAGTTCAGGACTAGCGGGGGGTATGATCGGGGAGCTGTTTTTT. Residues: CASSSGLAGGMIGELFF.

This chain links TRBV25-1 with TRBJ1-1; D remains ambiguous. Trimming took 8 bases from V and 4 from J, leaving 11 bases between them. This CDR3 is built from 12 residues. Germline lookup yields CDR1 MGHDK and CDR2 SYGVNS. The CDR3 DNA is TGTGCCAGCGGGCCTCGGATCACTGAAGCTTTCTTT. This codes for CASGPRITEAFF.

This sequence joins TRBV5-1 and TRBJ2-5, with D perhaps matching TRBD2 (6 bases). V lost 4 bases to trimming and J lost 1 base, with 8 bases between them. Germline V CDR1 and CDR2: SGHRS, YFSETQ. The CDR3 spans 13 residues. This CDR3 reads CASSRDFQETQYF. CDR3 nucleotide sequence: TGCGCCAGCAGCCGGGACTTCCAAGAGACCCAGTACTTC.

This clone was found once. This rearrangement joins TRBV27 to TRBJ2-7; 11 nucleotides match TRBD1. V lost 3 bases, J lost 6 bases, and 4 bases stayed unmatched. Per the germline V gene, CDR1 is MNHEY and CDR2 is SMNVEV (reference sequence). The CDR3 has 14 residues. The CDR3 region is CASSLGQGVGEQYF. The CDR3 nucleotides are TGTGCCAGCAGTTTGGGACAGGGGGTTGGCGAGCAGTACTTC.

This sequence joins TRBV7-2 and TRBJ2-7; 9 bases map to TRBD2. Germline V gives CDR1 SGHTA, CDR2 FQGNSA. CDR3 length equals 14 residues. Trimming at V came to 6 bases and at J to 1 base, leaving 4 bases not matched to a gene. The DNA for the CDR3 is TGTGCCAGCAGAGGACTAGCGAATTCCTACGAGCAGTACTTC. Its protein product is CASRGLANSYEQYF.

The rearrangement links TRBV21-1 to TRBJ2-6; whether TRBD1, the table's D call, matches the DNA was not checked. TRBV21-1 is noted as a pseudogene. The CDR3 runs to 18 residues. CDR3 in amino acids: CASSAWTGLKSGANVLTF. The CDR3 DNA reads TGTGCCAGCAGCGCTTGGACAGGGCTGAAATCTGGGGCCAACGTCCTGACTTTC.

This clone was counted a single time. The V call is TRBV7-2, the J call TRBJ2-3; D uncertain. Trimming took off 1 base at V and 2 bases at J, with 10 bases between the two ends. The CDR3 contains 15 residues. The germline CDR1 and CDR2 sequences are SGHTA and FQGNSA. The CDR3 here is CASSLGSQATDTQYF. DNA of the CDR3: TGTGCCAGCAGCTTAGGGTCCCAGGCCACAGATACGCAGTATTTT.

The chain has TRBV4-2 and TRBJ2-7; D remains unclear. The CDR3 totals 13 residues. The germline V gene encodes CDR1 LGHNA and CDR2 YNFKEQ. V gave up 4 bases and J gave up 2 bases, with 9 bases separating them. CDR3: CASSPSRTYEQYF. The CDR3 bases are TGTGCCAGCAGCCCGTCGCGCACCTACGAGCAGTACTTC.

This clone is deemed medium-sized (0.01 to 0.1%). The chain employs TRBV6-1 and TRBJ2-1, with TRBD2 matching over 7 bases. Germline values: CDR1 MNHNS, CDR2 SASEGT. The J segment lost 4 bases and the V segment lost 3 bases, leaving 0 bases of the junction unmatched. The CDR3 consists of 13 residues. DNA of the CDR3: TGTGCCAGCAGTGAGCGGGAGTACAATGAGCAGTTCTTC. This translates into CASSEREYNEQFF.

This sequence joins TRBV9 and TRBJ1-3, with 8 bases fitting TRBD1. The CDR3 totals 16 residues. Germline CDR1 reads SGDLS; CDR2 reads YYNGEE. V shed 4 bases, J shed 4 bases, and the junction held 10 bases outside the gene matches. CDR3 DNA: TGTGCCAGCAGCCCCCGGACAGGGCAATCGGGAAACACCATATATTTT. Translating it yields CASSPRTGQSGNTIYF. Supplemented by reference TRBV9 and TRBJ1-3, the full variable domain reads DSGVTQTPKHLITATGQRVTLRCSPRSGDLSVYWYQQSLDQGLQFLIQYYNGEERAKGNILERFSAQQFPDLHSELNLSSLELGDSALYFCASSPRTGQSGNTIYFGEGSWLTVV.

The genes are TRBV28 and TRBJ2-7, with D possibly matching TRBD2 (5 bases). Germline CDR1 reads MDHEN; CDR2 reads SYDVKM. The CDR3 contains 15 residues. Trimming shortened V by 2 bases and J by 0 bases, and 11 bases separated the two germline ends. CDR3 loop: CASSLGLLSSYEQYF. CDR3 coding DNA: TGTGCCAGCAGTTTAGGACTCTTGAGCTCCTACGAGCAGTACTTC.

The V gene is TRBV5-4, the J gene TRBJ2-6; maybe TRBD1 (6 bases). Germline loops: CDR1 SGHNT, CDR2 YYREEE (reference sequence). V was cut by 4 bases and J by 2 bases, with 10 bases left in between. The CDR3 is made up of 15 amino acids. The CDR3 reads CASSQNRAGANVLTF. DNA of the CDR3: TGTGCCAGCAGCCAGAACAGGGCTGGGGCCAACGTCCTGACTTTC.

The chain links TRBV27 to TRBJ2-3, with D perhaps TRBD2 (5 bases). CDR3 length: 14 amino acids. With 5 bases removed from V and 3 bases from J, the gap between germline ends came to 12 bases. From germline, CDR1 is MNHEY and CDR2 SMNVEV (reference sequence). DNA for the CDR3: TGTGCCAGCAGTCATAGGGAGATAACAGATACGCAGTATTTT. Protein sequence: CASSHREITDTQYF.

CDR3 in DNA: TGTGCCAGTAGTACCCCCTTGGGGGGAGTTTTAGATACGCAGTATTTT. Translated, it gives CASSTPLGGVLDTQYF. The chain joins TRBV19 to TRBJ2-3, with D perhaps TRBD2 (6 bases). CDR1 and CDR2 from the germline V gene are LNHDA and SQIVND (reference sequence). Trimming removed 4 bases from V and 5 bases from J, with 19 bases in between. The CDR3 sequence is 16 residues long.

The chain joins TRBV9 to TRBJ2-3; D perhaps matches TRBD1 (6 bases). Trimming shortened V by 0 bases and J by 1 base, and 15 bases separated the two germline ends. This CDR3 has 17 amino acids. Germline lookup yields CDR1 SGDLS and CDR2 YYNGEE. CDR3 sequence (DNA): TGTGCCAGCAGCGTAGCAGGGGCCGGTATGGGCACAGATACGCAGTATTTT. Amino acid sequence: CASSVAGAGMGTDTQYF.

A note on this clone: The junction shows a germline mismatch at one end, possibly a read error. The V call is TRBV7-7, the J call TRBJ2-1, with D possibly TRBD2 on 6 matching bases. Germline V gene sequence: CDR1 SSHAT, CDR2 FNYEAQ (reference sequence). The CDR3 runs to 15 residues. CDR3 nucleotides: TGTGCTAGCAGCTTAGACCCGGGACTCCATAATGAGCAGTTCTTC. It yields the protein CASSLDPGLHNEQFF.

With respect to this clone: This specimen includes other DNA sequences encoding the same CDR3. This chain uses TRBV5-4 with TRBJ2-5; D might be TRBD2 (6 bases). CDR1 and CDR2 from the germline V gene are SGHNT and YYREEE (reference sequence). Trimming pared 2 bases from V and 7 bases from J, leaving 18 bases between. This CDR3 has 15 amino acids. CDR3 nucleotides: TGTGCCAGCAGCTTCGGCGGGGCCGAACCCATGACCCAGTACTTC. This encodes CASSFGGAEPMTQYF. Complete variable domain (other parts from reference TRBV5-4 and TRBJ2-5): ETGVTQSPTHLIKTRGQQVTLRCSSQSGHNTVSWYQQALGQGPQFIFQYYREEENGRGNFPPRFSGLQFPNYSSELNVNALELDDSALYLCASSFGGAEPMTQYFGPGTRLLVL.